This T cell receptor (beta chain) originates from a study of tumor-infiltrating lymphocytes in primary liver carcinoma. Across the whole study: These were node-negative, non-metastatic T1-T3 tumors of roughly 4 to 10 cm.

As regards this clonotype: Its antigen is unknown. No conserved phenylalanine or tryptophan ends this CDR3, so it is likely a read error.

Without any cell sorting, roughly 18-34 mg of bulk tissue yielded co-extracted RNA and DNA. Making TCR beta cDNA involved around 520 ng total RNA and a constant-region primer. ARM-PCR, slightly modified, supplied the TCR beta libraries through three nested multiplex PCR rounds. Amplification in the first two PCR rounds was performed using TRBV1-TRBV30 forward primers and a C-beta reverse primer for approximately 10 cycles each. TCRdb reprocessed the multiplex PCR reads with MiXCR, giving one entry per CDR3 protein. The sample records roughly 190,000 distinct CDR3 sequences, around four fifths being singletons. This CDR3 comprises 15 residues. Study-wide results and limits: Relative to blood, tumors carried a significantly larger fraction of the repertoire in their top 250 clones (p = 0.039).

Sequences were obtained from tumor tissue from primary liver carcinoma. This sequence joins TRBV12-3 or TRBV12-4 and TRBJ2-7; D is undetermined. The TCR was taken from a man in his forties with primary liver carcinoma and hepatitis B virus infection. As DNA, the CDR3 is TGTGCAAGCTGTTTATTGATAGGGCTAAAGAACGAGCAGTACTTG. Its protein product is CASCLLIGLKNEQYL.